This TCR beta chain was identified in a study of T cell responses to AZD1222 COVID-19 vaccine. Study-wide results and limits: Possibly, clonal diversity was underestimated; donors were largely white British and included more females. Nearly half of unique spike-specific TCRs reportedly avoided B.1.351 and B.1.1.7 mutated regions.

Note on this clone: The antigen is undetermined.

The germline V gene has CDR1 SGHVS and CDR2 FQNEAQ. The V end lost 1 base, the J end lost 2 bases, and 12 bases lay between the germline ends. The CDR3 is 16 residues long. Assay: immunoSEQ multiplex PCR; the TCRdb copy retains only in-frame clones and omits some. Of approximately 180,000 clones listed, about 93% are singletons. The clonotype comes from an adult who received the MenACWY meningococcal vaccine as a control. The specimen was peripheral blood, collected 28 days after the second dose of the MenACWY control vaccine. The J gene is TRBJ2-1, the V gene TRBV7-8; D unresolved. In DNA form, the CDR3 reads TGTGCCAGCAGCTTAGTTGCTAGGGTACCCTACAATGAGCAGTTCTTC. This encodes CASSLVARVPYNEQFF.